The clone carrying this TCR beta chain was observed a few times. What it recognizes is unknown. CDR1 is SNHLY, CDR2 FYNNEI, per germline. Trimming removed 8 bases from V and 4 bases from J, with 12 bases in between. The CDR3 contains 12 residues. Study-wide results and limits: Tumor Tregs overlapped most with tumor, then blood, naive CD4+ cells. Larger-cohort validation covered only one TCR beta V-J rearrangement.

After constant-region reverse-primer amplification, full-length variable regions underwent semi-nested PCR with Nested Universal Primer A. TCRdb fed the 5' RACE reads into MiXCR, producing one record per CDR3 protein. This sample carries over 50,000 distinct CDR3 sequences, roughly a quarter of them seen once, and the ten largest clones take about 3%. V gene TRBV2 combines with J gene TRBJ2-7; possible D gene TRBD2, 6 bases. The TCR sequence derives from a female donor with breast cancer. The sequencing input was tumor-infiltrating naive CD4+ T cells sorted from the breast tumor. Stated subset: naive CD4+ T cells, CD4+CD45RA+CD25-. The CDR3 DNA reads TGTGCCAGCTTTCCGGGAGTTTACGAGCAGTACTTC. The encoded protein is CASFPGVYEQYF.